The entry below gives a single TCR beta chain sequence along with its context. Its matching antigen is unknown. TCRdb called the 5' RACE reads again in MiXCR, with one record for every CDR3 protein. The sample yields 690,000 or so distinct CDR3 sequences, 5.5% to 6.5% seen once. This sample was taken from a study of identical twins. Regarding the study as a whole: Shared out-of-frame alpha sequences (those common to twins) showed excess low generation probability. Rather than following the same donors, the conclusions depended on cross-sectional statistical analysis. Models came in too low on out-of-frame TCR alpha sharing in monozygotic twins.

The clonotype originates from a man between 18 and 29 years old in good health. The specimen sequenced was naive T cells sorted from blood.

CDR3 protein: CSAGTSGRAQEQYV. For the CDR3, the DNA is TGCAGTGCCGGGACTAGCGGGAGGGCCCAAGAGCAGTACGTC. V gene TRBV20-1 combines with J gene TRBJ2-7; 16 positions match TRBD2. The CDR3 sequence is 14 residues long. Germline V lookup: CDR1 DFQATT, CDR2 SNEGSKA (reference sequence). The junction had 6 bases not matched to a gene; V was cut back by 6 bases and J by 7 bases.